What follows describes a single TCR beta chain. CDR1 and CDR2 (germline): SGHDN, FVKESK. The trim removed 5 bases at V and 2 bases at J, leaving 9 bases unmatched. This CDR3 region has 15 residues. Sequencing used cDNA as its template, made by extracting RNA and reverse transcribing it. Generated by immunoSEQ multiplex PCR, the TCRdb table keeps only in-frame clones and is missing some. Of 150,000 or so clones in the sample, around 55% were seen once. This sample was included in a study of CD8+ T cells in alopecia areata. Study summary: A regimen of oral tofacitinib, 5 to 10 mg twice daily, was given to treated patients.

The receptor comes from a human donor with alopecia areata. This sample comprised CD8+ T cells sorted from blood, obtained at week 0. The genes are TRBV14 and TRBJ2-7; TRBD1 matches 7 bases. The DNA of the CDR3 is TGTGCCAGCAGCTGGGGGACAGAGACCACCTACGAGCAGTACTTC. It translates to CASSWGTETTYEQYF. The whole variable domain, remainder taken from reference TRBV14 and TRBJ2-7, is EAGVTQFPSHSVIEKGQTVTLRCDPISGHDNLYWYRRVMGKEIKFLLHFVKESKQDESGMPNNRFLAERTGGTYSTLKVQPAELEDSGVYFCASSWGTETTYEQYFGPGTRLTVT.